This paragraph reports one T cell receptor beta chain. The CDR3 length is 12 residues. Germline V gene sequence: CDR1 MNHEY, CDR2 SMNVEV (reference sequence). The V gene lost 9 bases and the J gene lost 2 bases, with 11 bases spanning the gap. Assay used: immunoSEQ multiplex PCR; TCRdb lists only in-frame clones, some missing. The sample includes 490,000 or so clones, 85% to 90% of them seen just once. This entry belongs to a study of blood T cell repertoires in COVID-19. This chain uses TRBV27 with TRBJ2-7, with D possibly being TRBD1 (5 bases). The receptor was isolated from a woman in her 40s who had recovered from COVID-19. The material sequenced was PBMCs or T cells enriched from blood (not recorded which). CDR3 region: CARRQITYEQYF. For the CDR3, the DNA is TGTGCCAGAAGACAGATTACCTACGAGCAGTACTTC.